The clone carrying this T cell receptor beta chain was picked up a small number of times. Its antigen remains unidentified. The data derive from a study of cytomegalovirus exposure and HLA in healthy donors. Study at large: Within an early data release were about 85 million unique TCRs drawn from HLA-typed donors. Among 398 genotyped donors, more than 65% fell in the Caucasian-associated ancestry cluster.

Overall study findings and caveats: There were several of the most significant clusters that appeared linked to common viral pathogens in a later analysis. Sequences of the TCR beta chain were said to predict the HLA-A and HLA-B alleles of most subjects accurately.

Vbeta (60) and Jbeta (13) primers were used in the PCR. Only in-frame clones appear in the TCRdb table, and some are missing; sequencing was by immunoSEQ multiplex PCR. The sample has some 120,000 clones; over 65% are singletons. From germline, CDR1 is KGHSH and CDR2 LQKENI. This CDR3 is 13 amino acids long. The V gene lost 2 bases and the J gene lost 4 bases, with 8 bases spanning the gap. The specimen was PBMCs. The clonotype comes from a young woman in good health and CMV-seronegative. The chain uses TRBV18 and TRBJ1-1, with a tentative D call TRBD1 (5 bases). The CDR3 is CASSPDQGTEAFF. The CDR3 DNA follows: TGTGCCAGCTCACCAGACCAGGGCACTGAAGCTTTCTTT.